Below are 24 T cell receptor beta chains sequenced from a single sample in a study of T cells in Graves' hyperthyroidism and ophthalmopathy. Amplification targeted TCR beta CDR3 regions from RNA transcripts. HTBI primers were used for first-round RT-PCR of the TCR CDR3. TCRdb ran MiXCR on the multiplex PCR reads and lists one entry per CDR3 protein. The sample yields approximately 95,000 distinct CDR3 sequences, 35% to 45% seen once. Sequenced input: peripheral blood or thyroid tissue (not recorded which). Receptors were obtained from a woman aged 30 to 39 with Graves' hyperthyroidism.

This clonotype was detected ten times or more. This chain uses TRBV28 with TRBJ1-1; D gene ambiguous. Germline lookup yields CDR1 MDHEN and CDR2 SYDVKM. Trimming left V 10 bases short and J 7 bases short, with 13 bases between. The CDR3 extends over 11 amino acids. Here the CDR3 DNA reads TGTGCCACCACCGCCCCAGGTGAAGCTTTCTTT. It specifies CATTAPGEAFF.

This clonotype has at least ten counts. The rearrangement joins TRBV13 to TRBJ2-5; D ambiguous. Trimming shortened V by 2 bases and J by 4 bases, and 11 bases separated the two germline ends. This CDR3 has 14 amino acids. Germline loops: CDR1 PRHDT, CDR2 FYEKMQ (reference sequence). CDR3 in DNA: TGTGCCAGCAGCTTAAGTATGCGGTCAGAGACCCAGTACTTC. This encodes CASSLSMRSETQYF.

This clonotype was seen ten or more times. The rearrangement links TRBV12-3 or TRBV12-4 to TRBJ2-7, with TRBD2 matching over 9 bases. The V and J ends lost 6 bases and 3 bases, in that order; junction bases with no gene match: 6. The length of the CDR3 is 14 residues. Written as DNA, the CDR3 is TGTGCCAGCAGAAAAGCGGGAGGAAACTACGAGCAGTACTTC. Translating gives CASRKAGGNYEQYF.

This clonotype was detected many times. CDR3 sequence (DNA): TGTGCCAGCAGTGAACTCTACAGGGGAGGCAATCAGCCCCAGCATTTT. It specifies CASSELYRGGNQPQHF. This chain links TRBV6-1 with TRBJ1-5; 7 bases are shared with TRBD1. The germline gives CDR1 MNHNS, CDR2 SASEGT. This CDR3 is 16 amino acids long. Unmatched junction bases numbered 6, after V lost 2 bases and J lost 2 bases.

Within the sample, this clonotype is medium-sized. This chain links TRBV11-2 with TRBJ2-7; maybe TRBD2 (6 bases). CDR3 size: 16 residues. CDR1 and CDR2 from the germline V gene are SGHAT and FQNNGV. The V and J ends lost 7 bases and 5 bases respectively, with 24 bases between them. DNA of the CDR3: TGTGCCAGCAACTCCCGGGCCAGCGCGGGGTGGGACGAGCAGTACTTC. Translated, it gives CASNSRASAGWDEQYF. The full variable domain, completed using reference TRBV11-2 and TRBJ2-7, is EAGVAQSPRYKIIEKRQSVAFWCNPISGHATLYWYQQILGQGPKLLIQFQNNGVVDDSQLPKDRFSAERLKGVDSTLKIQPAKLEDSAVYLCASNSRASAGWDEQYFGPGTRLTVT.

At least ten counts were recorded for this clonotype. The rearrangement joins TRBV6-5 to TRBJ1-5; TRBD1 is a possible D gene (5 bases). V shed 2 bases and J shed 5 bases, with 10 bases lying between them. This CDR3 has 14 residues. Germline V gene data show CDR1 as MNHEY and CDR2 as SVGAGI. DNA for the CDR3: TGTGCCAGCAGTTACGGGGGTGGCGATCAGCCCCAGCATTTT. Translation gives CASSYGGGDQPQHF.

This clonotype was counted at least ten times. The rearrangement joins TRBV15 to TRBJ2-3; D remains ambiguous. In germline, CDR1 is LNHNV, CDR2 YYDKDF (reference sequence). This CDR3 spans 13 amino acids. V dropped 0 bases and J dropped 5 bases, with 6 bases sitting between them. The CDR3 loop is CATSRDNGDTQYF. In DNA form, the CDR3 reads TGTGCCACCAGCAGAGATAACGGAGATACGCAGTATTTT.

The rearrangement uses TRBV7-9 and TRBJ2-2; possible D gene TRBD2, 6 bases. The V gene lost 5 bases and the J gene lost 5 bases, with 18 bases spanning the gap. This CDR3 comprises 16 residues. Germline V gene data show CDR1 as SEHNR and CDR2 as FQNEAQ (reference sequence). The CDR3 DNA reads TGTGCCAGCAGCCATGACGGGGGATCGGGAACCGGGGAGCTGTTTTTT. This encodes CASSHDGGSGTGELFF.

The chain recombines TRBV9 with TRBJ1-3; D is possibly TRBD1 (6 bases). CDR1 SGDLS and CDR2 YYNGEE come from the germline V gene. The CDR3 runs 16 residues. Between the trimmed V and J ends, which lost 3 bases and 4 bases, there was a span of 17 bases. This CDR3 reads CASSASGTTAGNTIYF. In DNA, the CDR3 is TGTGCCAGCAGCGCTTCCGGGACAACGGCGGGAAACACCATATATTTT.

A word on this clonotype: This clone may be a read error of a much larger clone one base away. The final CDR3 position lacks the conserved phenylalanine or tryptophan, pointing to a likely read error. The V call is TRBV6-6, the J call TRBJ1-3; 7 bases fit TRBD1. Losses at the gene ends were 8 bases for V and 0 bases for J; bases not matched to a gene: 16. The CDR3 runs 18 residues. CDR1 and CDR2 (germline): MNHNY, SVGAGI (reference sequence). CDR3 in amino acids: CASSTSPGQTDSGNTIYS. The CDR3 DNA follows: TGTGCCAGCTCCACTTCCCCGGGACAGACCGACTCTGGAAACACCATATATTCT.

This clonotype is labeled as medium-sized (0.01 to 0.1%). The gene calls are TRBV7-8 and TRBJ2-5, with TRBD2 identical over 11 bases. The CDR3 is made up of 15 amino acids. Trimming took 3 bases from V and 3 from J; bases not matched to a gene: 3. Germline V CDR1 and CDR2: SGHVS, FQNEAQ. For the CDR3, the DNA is TGTGCCAGCAGCTTCACGACTAGCGGGAAAGAGACCCAGTACTTC. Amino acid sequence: CASSFTTSGKETQYF.

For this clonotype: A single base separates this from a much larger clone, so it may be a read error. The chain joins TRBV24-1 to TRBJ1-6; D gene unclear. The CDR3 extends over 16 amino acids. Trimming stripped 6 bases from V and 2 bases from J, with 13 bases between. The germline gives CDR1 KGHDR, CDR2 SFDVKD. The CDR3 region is CATSFIGTAYNSPLHF. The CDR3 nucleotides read TGTGCCACCAGTTTTATTGGCACGGCCTATAATTCACCCCTCCACTTT.

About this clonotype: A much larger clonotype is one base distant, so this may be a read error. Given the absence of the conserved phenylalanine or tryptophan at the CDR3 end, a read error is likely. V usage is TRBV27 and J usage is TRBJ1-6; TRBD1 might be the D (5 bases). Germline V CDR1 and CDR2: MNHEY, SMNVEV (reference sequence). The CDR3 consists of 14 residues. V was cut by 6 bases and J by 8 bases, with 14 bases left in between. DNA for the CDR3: TGTGCCAGCAGCCGTAGGGGACGGGATTCACCCCTCCACCTT. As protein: CASSRRGRDSPLHL.

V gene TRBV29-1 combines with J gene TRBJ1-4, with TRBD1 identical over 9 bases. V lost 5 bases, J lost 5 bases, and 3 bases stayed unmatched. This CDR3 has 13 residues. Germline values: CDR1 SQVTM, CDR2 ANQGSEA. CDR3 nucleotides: TGCAGCGTTATAGGACAGGGGAATGAAAAACTGTTTTTT. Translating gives CSVIGQGNEKLFF.

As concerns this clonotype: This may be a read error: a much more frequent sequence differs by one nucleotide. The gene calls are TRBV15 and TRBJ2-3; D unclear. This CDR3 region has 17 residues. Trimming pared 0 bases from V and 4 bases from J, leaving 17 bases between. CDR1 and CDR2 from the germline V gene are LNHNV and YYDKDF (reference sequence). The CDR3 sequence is CATSRETPGMAADTQYF. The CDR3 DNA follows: TGTGCCACCAGCAGAGAAACCCCAGGTATGGCCGCAGATACGCAGTATTTT.

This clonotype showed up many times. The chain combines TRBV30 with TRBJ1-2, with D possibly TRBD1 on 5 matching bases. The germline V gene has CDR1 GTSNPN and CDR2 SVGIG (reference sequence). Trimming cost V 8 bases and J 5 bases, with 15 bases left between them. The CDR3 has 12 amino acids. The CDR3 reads CAAGAGGYGYTF. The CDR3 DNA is TGTGCCGCCGGGGCAGGTGGTTATGGCTACACCTTC.

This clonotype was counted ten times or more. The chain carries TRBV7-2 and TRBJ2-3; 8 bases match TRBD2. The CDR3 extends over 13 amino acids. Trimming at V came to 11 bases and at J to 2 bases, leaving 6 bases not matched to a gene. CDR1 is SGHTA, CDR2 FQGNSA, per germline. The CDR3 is CASGGVLTDTQYF. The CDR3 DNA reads TGTGCCTCCGGGGGGGTCCTCACAGATACGCAGTATTTT.

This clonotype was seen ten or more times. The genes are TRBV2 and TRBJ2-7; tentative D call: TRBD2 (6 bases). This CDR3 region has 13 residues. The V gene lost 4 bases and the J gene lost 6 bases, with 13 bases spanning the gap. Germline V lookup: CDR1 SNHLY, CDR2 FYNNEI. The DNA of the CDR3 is TGTGCCAGCAGTGTGGCACTAGCCGGCGAGCAGTACTTC. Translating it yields CASSVALAGEQYF.

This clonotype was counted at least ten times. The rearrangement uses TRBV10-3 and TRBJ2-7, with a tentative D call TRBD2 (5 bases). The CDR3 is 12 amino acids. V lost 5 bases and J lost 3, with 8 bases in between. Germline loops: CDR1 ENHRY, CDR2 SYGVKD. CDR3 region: CAISIEGYEQYF. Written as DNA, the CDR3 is TGTGCCATCAGTATTGAGGGCTACGAGCAGTACTTC.

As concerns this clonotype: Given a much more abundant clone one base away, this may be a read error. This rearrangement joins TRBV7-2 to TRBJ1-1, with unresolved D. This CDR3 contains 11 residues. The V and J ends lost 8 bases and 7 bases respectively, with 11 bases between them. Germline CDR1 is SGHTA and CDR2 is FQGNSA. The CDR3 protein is CASLRGGEAFF. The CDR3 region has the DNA TGTGCCAGCCTACGGGGAGGTGAAGCTTTCTTT.

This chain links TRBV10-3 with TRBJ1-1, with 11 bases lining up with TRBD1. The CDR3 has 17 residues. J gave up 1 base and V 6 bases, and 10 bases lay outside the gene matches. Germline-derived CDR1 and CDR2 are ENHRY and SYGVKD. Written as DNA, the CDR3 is TGTGCCATCAGCGCGGACAGGGGGCGCCGATCGAACACTGAAGCTTTCTTT. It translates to CAISADRGRRSNTEAFF.

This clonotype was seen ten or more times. The CDR3: CATSSLGQPGTGELFF. Here the CDR3 DNA reads TGTGCCACCAGCAGCTTGGGACAGCCCGGGACCGGGGAGCTGTTTTTT. The chain recombines TRBV15 with TRBJ2-2; 7 bases align to TRBD1. CDR3 length equals 16 residues. The V gene's germline CDR1 is LNHNV and CDR2 YYDKDF (reference sequence). The V segment lost 3 bases and the J segment 5 bases; nucleotides outside the gene matches: 9.

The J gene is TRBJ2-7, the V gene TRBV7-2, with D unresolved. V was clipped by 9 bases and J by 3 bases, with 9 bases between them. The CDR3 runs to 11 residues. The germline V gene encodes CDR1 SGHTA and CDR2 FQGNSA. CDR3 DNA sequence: TGTGCCAGTTCGAACAGCTACGAGCAGTACTTC. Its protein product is CASSNSYEQYF.

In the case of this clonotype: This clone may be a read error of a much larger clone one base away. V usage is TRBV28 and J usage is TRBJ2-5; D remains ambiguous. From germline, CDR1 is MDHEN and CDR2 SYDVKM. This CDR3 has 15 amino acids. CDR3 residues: CASGFPLPTLETQYF. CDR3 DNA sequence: TGTGCCAGCGGTTTCCCGCTTCCCACTTTGGAGACCCAGTACTTC.